This T cell receptor (beta chain) was recorded in a study of beta chain features in type 1 diabetes. Since all of the isolated RNA was reverse transcribed, expressed TCRB transcripts were what got sequenced. TCRdb's copy holds only in-frame clones and misses some; the assay was immunoSEQ multiplex PCR. This table holds about 150,000 clones, approximately 9% found once. CD4+ naive, central memory, regulatory and stem cell-like memory subsets were isolated by sorting on CD45RO/CCR7/CD25/CD127/CD95/CD27. In all sorted populations, purity surpassed 95%. This CDR3 is 13 amino acids long. Trimming shortened V by 4 bases and J by 3 bases, and 9 bases separated the two germline ends. Germline V CDR1 and CDR2: GTSNPN, SVGIG (reference sequence).

Sample: central memory CD4+ T cells from blood. The J gene is TRBJ2-2, the V gene TRBV30; D may be TRBD2 (6 bases). The receptor's source is a woman aged 18 to 35 in good health. The DNA for the CDR3 is TGTGCCTGGATGCGGGGTCACACCGGGGAGCTGTTTTTT. This gives the protein CAWMRGHTGELFF.